This T cell receptor (beta chain) was sequenced during a study of T cells in Graves' hyperthyroidism and ophthalmopathy. The TCR beta CDR3 regions underwent amplification using RNA transcripts as the source. An initial round of RT-PCR targeting the TCR CDR3 relied on the HTBI primer set. In TCRdb, the multiplex PCR reads were re-called with MiXCR into one record per CDR3 protein. Of approximately 590,000 distinct CDR3 sequences in the sample, under 60% are singletons; the top ten hold approximately 8.2%. The germline gives CDR1 SGHRS, CDR2 YFSETQ. V gave up 4 bases and J gave up 0 bases, with 11 bases separating them. The CDR3 has 14 residues.

The TCR comes from a woman aged 18-29 years with Graves' hyperthyroidism. The sample was peripheral blood or thyroid tissue (not recorded which). The genes are TRBV5-1 and TRBJ2-7, with D perhaps matching TRBD1 or TRBD2 (5 bases each). The CDR3 loop reads CASSGDGSSYEQYF. The CDR3 DNA reads TGCGCCAGCAGCGGGGACGGTAGCTCCTACGAGCAGTACTTC.